This note documents a single TCR beta chain sequence. Its antigen is unknown. The CDR3 has 15 amino acids. Germline V gene sequence: CDR1 LGHNA, CDR2 YNFKEQ. PBMCs numbering at least 6.5 million were isolated per sample. The record originates from a study of blood T cells in healthy people across ages. Study results and caveats: With age, beta diversity per million T cells declined roughly linearly, significantly by approximately 40. Estimates based on one million T cells were treated as lower bounds.

The use of a sample-barcoded 5' primer and a J-beta primer mix characterized a second PCR of roughly 7 to 11 cycles. Each cDNA molecule carried a tag from a template-switch adaptor that contained 12 random nucleotides. TCRdb reanalysed the 5' RACE reads using MiXCR and keeps one entry per CDR3 protein. The sample records fewer than 750,000 distinct CDR3 sequences, under 65% being singletons. The J gene is TRBJ2-1, the V gene TRBV4-2, with D possibly TRBD2 on 6 matching bases. The J call may be faulty, since TRBJ2-7 better matches the DNA end. Material: blood. This TCR was recovered from a woman at least 80 years old in good health. CDR3 loop: CASSQIAVPYNEQYF. The CDR3 DNA reads as TGTGCCAGCAGCCAGATAGCGGTCCCCTACAATGAGCAGTACTTC.